This is a list of T cell receptor beta chains from one sample in a study of control samples from healthy donors and cancer patients. Sequencing was performed with immunoSEQ multiplex PCR; in TCRdb, only in-frame clones are kept and a portion is missing. The sample records 150,000 to 180,000 clones, approximately 96% being singletons. The source material was blood. These receptors all come from a man aged 35 to 55 in good health. The conserved cysteine and the conserved F or W are not part of the CDR3 here. The order of the fields is V gene, CDR3 protein.

TRBV3-1/TRBV3-2 | ASSQNRDRGYEQY
TRBV30 | AWSRDINNSPLH
TRBV11-3 | ASSPNSARTDTQY
TRBV28 | ASSLYLVTSSYEQY
TRBV28 | ASTSGRPYGYT
TRBV18 | ASSPTRDRDYEQY
TRBV6-1 | ASSEAGGPDLEKLF
TRBV2 | ASSYTGATTEAF
TRBV6-5 | ASSHGYNSPLH
TRBV10-3 | AISDLLINYGYT
TRBV5-1 | ASSLSGTGNTEAF
TRBV4-1 | ASSQERAGNQPQH
TRBV9 | ASSVGQASSTDTQY
TRBV14 | ASSPRQGTMTDTQY
TRBV4-1 | ASSHAYRDRENTGELF
TRBV30 | AWSVADRTPAF
TRBV5-3 | ARRLAGAMNTEAF
TRBV10-3 | AISAAGQSNTEAF
TRBV21-1 | ASSKLRDRGQETQY
TRBV28 | ASSLRTPAGTEAF
TRBV5-1 | ASSEGLSAYNEQF
TRBV28 | ASSLRALNTEAF
TRBV27 | ASSLRGLGTDTQY
TRBV19 | ATARFVTDTQY
TRBV24-1 | ATSAGYNAGTQY
TRBV28 | ASSPASSRNQPQH
TRBV6-5 | ATTWGGNTEAF
TRBV7-8 | ASSLGTGSGNTIY
TRBV24-1 | ATSDPTRTVEQF
TRBV2 | ASRAGTIMKSYEQY
TRBV5-6 | ASTGTTYTDTQY
TRBV6-6 | ASSYSMGFTNEKLF
TRBV7-9 | ASSSDQGDYEKLF
TRBV19 | ASSITANTEAF
TRBV11-1 | ASSLGLEETQY
TRBV4-3 | ASSQDRSGLTDTQY
TRBV19 | ASSILTRLHTEAF
TRBV28 | ASSTGLNKEAF
TRBV18 | ASSPLRRDTQY
TRBV14 | ASSQRQVSGNTIY
TRBV27 | ASSRGLAGGHYEQY
TRBV7-9 | ASSSTGYTDTQY
TRBV28 | ASSRGGTNEKLF
TRBV6-5 | ASTRTVSSETQY
TRBV5-5 | ASSLVPTGLREKLF
TRBV2 | ASSDLGEGGHRTDTQY